This T cell receptor (beta chain) came from a study of T cells expressing NK-cell markers. Overall study findings and caveats: Whether expanded NKG2C+ T cell clones were HCMV-specific remained unclear.

The CDR3 totals 15 residues. Remarks on this clonotype: The antigen is undetermined.

TCRdb re-called the 5' RACE reads; every CDR3 protein appears as one record, without DNA. The table for this sample gives about 460,000 distinct CDR3 sequences. The sample comprised blood T cells: a sorted CD56 or NKG2C T cell subset, CD4+ or CD8+ T cells, or bulk PBMC T cells (not recorded which). The gene calls are TRBV12-3 or TRBV12-4 and TRBJ1-4; the TRBD1 assignment by TCRdb is unverifiable without DNA. The source is a woman aged 45-60 years in good health. CDR3: CASSLAGAGNEKLFF.